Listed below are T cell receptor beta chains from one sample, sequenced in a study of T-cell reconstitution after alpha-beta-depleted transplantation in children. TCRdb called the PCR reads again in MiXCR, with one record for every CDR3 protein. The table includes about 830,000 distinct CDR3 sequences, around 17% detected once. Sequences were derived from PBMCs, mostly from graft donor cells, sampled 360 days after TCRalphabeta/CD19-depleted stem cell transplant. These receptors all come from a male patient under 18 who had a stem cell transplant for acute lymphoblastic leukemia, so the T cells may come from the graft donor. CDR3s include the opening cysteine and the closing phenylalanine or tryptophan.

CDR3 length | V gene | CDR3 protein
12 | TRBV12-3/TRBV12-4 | CASSLMGGKLFF
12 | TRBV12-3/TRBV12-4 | CASSFGSDEQFF
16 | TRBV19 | CASSIMAESWYNEQFF
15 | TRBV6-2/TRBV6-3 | CASSYMGQGNQPQHF
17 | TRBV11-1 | CASSVNNRLAGVNEQFF
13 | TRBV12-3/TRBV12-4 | CASSLLQHTEAFF
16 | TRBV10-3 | CAISESGGSLNEKLFF
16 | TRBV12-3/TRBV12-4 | CASSWDSAISGNTIYF
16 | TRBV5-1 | CASSWGDRGRNQPQHF
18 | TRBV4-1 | CASSQVPGLAGGDNEQFF
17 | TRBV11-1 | CASSPPSGRAVGETQYF
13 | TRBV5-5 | CASSLGQGRGQYF
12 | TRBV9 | CASSKYHNEQFF
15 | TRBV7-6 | CASSLAQTGPGGQYF
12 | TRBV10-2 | CASIARGNEQFF
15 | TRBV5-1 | CASSLVPGEKTEAFF
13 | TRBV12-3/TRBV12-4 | CASSLVRIYGYTF